The 21 T cell receptor beta chains in this list originate from one sample, sequenced in a study of OX40 agonist ivuxolimab in advanced cancers. TCRdb's copy holds only in-frame clones and misses some; the assay was immunoSEQ multiplex PCR. The repertoire consists of about 79,000 clones, with roughly 90% occurring once and the leading ten covering approximately 9.9%. The specimen was CD4+ or CD8+ T cells sorted from blood, collected in a trial of the OX40 agonist ivuxolimab. Receptor source: an adult with an advanced solid tumor such as melanoma, head and neck, liver or kidney cancer.

CDR3 bases: TGTGCCAGCAGCCAAGTCCCGCAGCCCCAGCATTTT. Encoded protein: CASSQVPQPQHF. This chain connects TRBV4-2 to TRBJ1-5; D gene ambiguous. This CDR3 has 12 residues. The V end was cut by 1 base, the J end by 7 bases, with 5 bases between. Germline V gene sequence: CDR1 LGHNA, CDR2 YNFKEQ.

The V call is TRBV27, the J call TRBJ2-7; 7 bases line up with TRBD2. V lost 1 base to trimming and J lost 6 bases; unmatched junction nucleotides: 3. The CDR3 is 13 amino acids. CDR1 and CDR2 (germline): MNHEY, SMNVEV (reference sequence). CDR3 sequence: CASSLWTSSEQYF. The CDR3 coding sequence is TGTGCCAGCAGTTTATGGACTAGTAGCGAGCAGTACTTC.

The chain links TRBV4-1 to TRBJ2-5; no clear D gene. The J call may be faulty, since TRBJ2-7 better matches the DNA end. This CDR3 contains 14 residues. Germline V CDR1 and CDR2: MGHRA, YSYEKL. CDR3 coding DNA: TGCGCCAGCAGCCAAGGGCTGAGCTCCTACGAGCAGTACTTC. Amino acids: CASSQGLSSYEQYF.

The chain links TRBV4-1 to TRBJ1-3; the D is unclear. The length of the CDR3 is 15 residues. Germline V gene lookup returns CDR1 MGHRA and CDR2 YSYEKL. Trimming removed 4 bases at V and 1 base at J, with 11 bases between. The CDR3 DNA sequence: TGCGCCAGCAGCCCGTTCAGGTTATCTGGAAACACCATATATTTT. Protein: CASSPFRLSGNTIYF.

This clone was recorded only once. The chain is built from TRBV19 and TRBJ2-7; 7 nucleotides agree with TRBD1. Unmatched junction bases numbered 5, after V lost 3 bases and J lost 3 bases. The CDR3 is made up of 14 amino acids. Looked up from germline, CDR1 is LNHDA and CDR2 is SQIVND (reference sequence). The CDR3 reads CASSINSGGYEQYF. As DNA, the CDR3 is TGTGCCAGTAGTATCAATTCAGGGGGCTACGAGCAGTACTTC.

The J gene is TRBJ1-4, the V gene TRBV7-9; D gene uncertain. This CDR3 contains 16 residues. V was shortened by 1 base and J by 0 bases, with 9 bases between the two germline ends. CDR1 is SEHNR and CDR2 is FQNEAQ in the germline V gene (reference sequence). The CDR3 DNA reads as TGTGCCAGCAGCTTAGGTGAGGTTGCAACTAATGAAAAACTGTTTTTT. It encodes CASSLGEVATNEKLFF.

The chain joins TRBV6-4 to TRBJ2-3; D gene ambiguous. The CDR3 is made up of 15 amino acids. Germline V gene sequence: CDR1 MRHNA, CDR2 SNTAGT. Trimming left V 4 bases short and J 1 base short, with 12 bases between. DNA for the CDR3: TGTGCCAGCAGTGTAACCCAGTCCCGCACAGATACGCAGTATTTT. Amino acids: CASSVTQSRTDTQYF.

The gene calls are TRBV27 and TRBJ2-5, with D perhaps TRBD1 or TRBD2 (7 bases each). Germline values: CDR1 MNHEY, CDR2 SMNVEV (reference sequence). Trimming cost V 6 bases and J 2 bases, with 28 bases left between them. The CDR3 has 19 amino acids. The CDR3 here is CASSNQGDWAGGVQETQYF. The CDR3, as DNA: TGTGCCAGCAGCAACCAGGGGGATTGGGCTGGGGGGGTTCAAGAGACCCAGTACTTC.

The chain has TRBV7-8 and TRBJ2-1; D is possibly TRBD1 or TRBD2 (5 bases each). The CDR3 runs 13 residues. The ends were cut back, 1 base at V and 7 bases at J, with 8 bases in the middle. Germline CDR1 SGHVS, CDR2 FQNEAQ. This CDR3 is CASSLGGANEQFF. The CDR3 DNA reads TGTGCCAGCAGCTTAGGAGGGGCGAATGAGCAGTTCTTC.

The gene calls are TRBV29-1 and TRBJ2-5; tentatively, D is TRBD2 (5 bases). CDR3 length equals 15 residues. The germline gives CDR1 SQVTM, CDR2 ANQGSEA. With 6 bases removed from V and 3 bases from J, the gap between germline ends came to 20 bases. The CDR3 DNA follows: TGCAGCGTGTCTTTCGTCGGGGTTTCGGAAGAGACCCAGTACTTC. It translates to CSVSFVGVSEETQYF.

The chain has TRBV19 and TRBJ1-1; D unresolved. This CDR3 has 15 residues. Trimming pared 1 base from V and 2 bases from J, leaving 11 bases between. Germline assignment: CDR1 LNHDA and CDR2 SQIVND (reference sequence). The CDR3 coding sequence is TGTGCCAGTAGTATAGTCCCCTGGGGAAACACTGAAGCTTTCTTT. Translation gives CASSIVPWGNTEAFF. Together with reference TRBV19 and TRBJ1-1, the CDR3 gives the full variable domain: DGGITQSPKYLFRKEGQNVTLSCEQNLNHDAMYWYRQDPGQGLRLIYYSQIVNDFQKGDIAEGYSVSREKKESFPLTVTSAQKNPTAFYLCASSIVPWGNTEAFFGQGTRLTVV.

This chain links TRBV15 with TRBJ2-1; possible D gene TRBD2, 5 bases. CDR3 length equals 14 residues. The germline gives CDR1 LNHNV, CDR2 YYDKDF (reference sequence). Trimming stripped 5 bases from V and 4 bases from J, with 12 bases between. The CDR3 reads CATSPSEGYNEQFF. DNA of the CDR3: TGTGCCACCAGCCCCTCCGAGGGATACAATGAGCAGTTCTTC. Filled out from reference TRBV15 and TRBJ2-1, the complete variable domain reads DAMVIQNPRYQVTQFGKPVTLSCSQTLNHNVMYWYQQKSSQAPKLLFHYYDKDFNNEADTPDNFQSRRPNTSFCFLDIRSPGLGDTAMYLCATSPSEGYNEQFFGPGTRLTVL.

The J gene is TRBJ2-7, the V gene TRBV7-9, with TRBD1 matching 8 bases. The CDR3 totals 16 residues. Germline CDR1 and CDR2: SEHNR and FQNEAQ (reference sequence). The V gene end was trimmed by 4 bases and the J gene end by 6 bases; junction bases not matched to a gene: 14. The CDR3 bases are TGTGCCAGCAGCTCAAGTCAGGGCGGACAGGGTGGCGAGCAGTACTTC. Translated, it gives CASSSSQGGQGGEQYF.

The chain recombines TRBV5-4 with TRBJ1-2; weak D call: TRBD1 (5 bases). The V gene lost 5 bases and the J gene lost 11 bases, with 16 bases spanning the gap. This CDR3 has 12 amino acids. Germline lookup yields CDR1 SGHNT and CDR2 YYREEE (reference sequence). In DNA, the CDR3 is TGTGCCAGCAGTCCGGGGGTAGTAGGGTACACCTTC. Protein sequence: CASSPGVVGYTF.

The chain recombines TRBV9 with TRBJ2-7, with 7 bases identical to TRBD1. The CDR3 contains 15 residues. Germline V gene lookup returns CDR1 SGDLS and CDR2 YYNGEE. With V trimmed by 0 bases and J by 1 base, 4 bases remained unmatched. CDR3 sequence (DNA): TGTGCCAGCAGCGTAGCAGGGACAGATTCCTACGAGCAGTACTTC. Its protein product is CASSVAGTDSYEQYF.

This rearrangement joins TRBV13 to TRBJ1-4, with TRBD1 identical over 8 bases. CDR1 is PRHDT and CDR2 is FYEKMQ in the germline V gene (reference sequence). V lost 5 bases, J lost 6 bases, and 8 bases stayed unmatched. The CDR3 consists of 15 residues. CDR3 amino acids: CASSATGELDEKLFF. CDR3 nucleotide sequence: TGTGCCAGCAGCGCGACAGGGGAGCTTGATGAAAAACTGTTTTTT.

The chain recombines TRBV27 with TRBJ2-7, with D perhaps TRBD2 (6 bases). This CDR3 spans 12 amino acids. CDR1 MNHEY and CDR2 SMNVEV come from the germline V gene (reference sequence). Deletions cut 6 bases from V and 6 bases from J, with 12 bases between. The CDR3 spells CASRGGRGEQYF. In DNA, the CDR3 is TGTGCCAGCAGGGGGGGTAGGGGCGAGCAGTACTTC.

The gene calls are TRBV4-3 and TRBJ2-5; D might be TRBD1 or TRBD2, each matching 5 bases. CDR1 LGHNA and CDR2 YSLEER come from the germline V gene. The CDR3 totals 15 residues. V was trimmed by 4 bases and J by 5 bases, leaving 17 bases between them. CDR3 coding DNA: TGCGCCAGCAGCCCAGGGTCGGGTAGCGTGGAGACCCAGTACTTC. Translated: CASSPGSGSVETQYF.

The genes are TRBV7-2 and TRBJ2-1, with 14 bases lining up with TRBD2. The germline gives CDR1 SGHTA, CDR2 FQGNSA. V was clipped by 4 bases and J by 7 bases; unmatched bases: 6. The CDR3 loop spans 16 amino acids. In DNA form, the CDR3 reads TGTGCCAGCAGCTACCCCGGGACTAGCGGGGGTAATGAGCAGTTCTTC. Translation: CASSYPGTSGGNEQFF. Combining the CDR3 with reference TRBV7-2 and TRBJ2-1 gives the whole variable domain GAGVSQSPSNKVTEKGKDVELRCDPISGHTALYWYRQSLGQGLEFLIYFQGNSAPDKSGLPSDRFSAERTGGSVSTLTIQRTQQEDSAVYLCASSYPGTSGGNEQFFGPGTRLTVL.

The gene calls are TRBV9 and TRBJ2-7, with 11 bases aligning to TRBD2. Germline V gene lookup returns CDR1 SGDLS and CDR2 YYNGEE. The CDR3 length is 17 residues. The trim removed 0 bases at V and 2 bases at J, leaving 7 bases unmatched. For the CDR3, the DNA is TGTGCCAGCAGCGTAGAGGGTGGGACTAGCGGAACCTACGAGCAGTACTTC. This sequence encodes CASSVEGGTSGTYEQYF.

The chain combines TRBV7-2 with TRBJ1-5; tentatively, D is TRBD1 (5 bases). Germline V gives CDR1 SGHTA, CDR2 FQGNSA. The CDR3 extends over 15 amino acids. V was clipped by 5 bases and J by 4 bases, with 15 bases between them. The CDR3 here is CASSTPGTENQPQHF. CDR3 DNA: TGTGCCAGCAGCACCCCCGGGACGGAGAATCAGCCCCAGCATTTT.